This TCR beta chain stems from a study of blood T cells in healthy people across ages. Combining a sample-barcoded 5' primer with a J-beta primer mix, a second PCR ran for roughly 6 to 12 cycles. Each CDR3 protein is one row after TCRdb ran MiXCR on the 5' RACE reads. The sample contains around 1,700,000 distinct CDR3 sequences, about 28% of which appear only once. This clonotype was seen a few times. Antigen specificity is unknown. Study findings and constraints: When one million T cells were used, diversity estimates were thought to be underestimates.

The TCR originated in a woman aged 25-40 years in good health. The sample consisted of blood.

This chain's CDR3 is CASSQEANTQYF. CDR3 coding DNA: TGCGCCAGCAGCCAGGAGGCTAATACGCAGTATTTT. This sequence joins TRBV5-1 and TRBJ2-3; weak D call: TRBD2 (5 bases). Trimming pared 4 bases from V and 7 bases from J, leaving 10 bases between. Germline values: CDR1 SGHRS, CDR2 YFSETQ. The CDR3 runs 12 residues.